A single sample is the source of the 17 T cell receptor beta chains below, sequenced in a study of T cells after yellow fever vaccination. TCRdb called the 5' RACE reads again in MiXCR, with one record for every CDR3 protein. Of some 300,000 distinct CDR3 sequences in the sample, approximately 3.8% were seen once. The sequences come from PBMCs, collected on the day of the yellow fever booster vaccination. These receptors originate from a young man who received the YFV17D yellow fever vaccine.

This clonotype was counted ten times or more. This rearrangement joins TRBV20-1 to TRBJ1-1, with D uncertain. There are 15 residues in the CDR3. With 5 bases removed from V and 4 bases from J, the gap between germline ends came to 20 bases. Germline V gene lookup returns CDR1 DFQATT and CDR2 SNEGSKA (reference sequence). The CDR3: CSAVHPNRVGTEAFF. CDR3 coding DNA: TGCAGTGCTGTACACCCAAACCGGGTGGGCACTGAAGCTTTCTTT.

The chain has TRBV24-1 and TRBJ1-5; D ambiguous. Germline-derived CDR1 and CDR2 are KGHDR and SFDVKD. There are 14 residues in the CDR3. V lost 8 bases and J lost 5, with 15 bases in between. As DNA, the CDR3 is TGTGCCACCACCCCGCCCCTTGTCCATCAGCCCCAGCATTTT. Residues: CATTPPLVHQPQHF.

V usage is TRBV30 and J usage is TRBJ2-5; tentative D call: TRBD1 (6 bases). The germline CDR1 and CDR2 sequences are GTSNPN and SVGIG (reference sequence). The ends were cut back, 1 base at V and 5 bases at J, with 11 bases in the middle. The CDR3 runs to 13 residues. The CDR3 is CAWSAGAAETQYF. CDR3 nucleotides: TGTGCCTGGAGTGCAGGGGCCGCGGAGACCCAGTACTTC. The whole variable domain, filled in from reference TRBV30 and TRBJ2-5, reads SQTIHQWPATLVQPVGSPLSLECTVEGTSNPNLYWYRQAAGRGLQLLFYSVGIGQISSEVPQNLSASRPQDRQFILSSKKLLLSDSGFYLCAWSAGAAETQYFGPGTRLLVL.

The chain links TRBV7-9 to TRBJ1-5; D might be TRBD1 (5 bases). Looked up from germline, CDR1 is SEHNR and CDR2 is FQNEAQ (reference sequence). Between the trimmed V and J ends, which lost 5 bases and 9 bases, there was a span of 14 bases. The CDR3 extends over 13 amino acids. Here the CDR3 reads CASSPSGGGPQHF. The CDR3, as DNA: TGTGCCAGCAGCCCCTCTGGGGGGGGGCCCCAGCATTTT.

The chain carries TRBV5-1 and TRBJ2-7; 8 bases agree with TRBD1. The V gene end was trimmed by 4 bases and the J gene end by 7 bases; junction bases not matched to a gene: 7. The V gene's germline CDR1 is SGHRS and CDR2 YFSETQ. The CDR3 has 13 residues. CDR3 region: CASSPQGVYEQYV. Here the CDR3 DNA reads TGCGCCAGCAGCCCACAGGGGGTGTATGAGCAGTACGTC.

This clonotype was recorded many times. The J gene is TRBJ2-3, the V gene TRBV4-1; D gene ambiguous. Germline CDR1 reads MGHRA; CDR2 reads YSYEKL. V lost 5 bases to trimming and J lost 4 bases, with 13 bases between them. This CDR3 is built from 14 residues. Written as DNA, the CDR3 is TGCGCCAGCAGCGCCCCGGGTGGTCCAGATACGCAGTATTTT. Its protein product is CASSAPGGPDTQYF.

This clonotype was counted at least ten times. J is TRBJ2-7 and V is TRBV15, with D unclear. This CDR3 comprises 15 residues. V lost 0 bases and J lost 0, with 9 bases in between. Germline loops: CDR1 LNHNV, CDR2 YYDKDF (reference sequence). The CDR3 loop is CATSRDRQPSYEQYV. For the CDR3, the DNA is TGTGCCACCAGCAGAGATCGGCAGCCCTCCTACGAGCAGTACGTC.

This clonotype was recorded many times. The chain carries TRBV5-1 and TRBJ2-3; D might be TRBD1 (5 bases). The V end was cut by 7 bases, the J end by 3 bases, with 12 bases between. Germline V CDR1 and CDR2: SGHRS, YFSETQ. The CDR3 sequence is 13 residues long. CDR3 DNA: TGCGCCAGCGGGCCAGGGTATACAGATACGCAGTATTTT. The encoded protein is CASGPGYTDTQYF.

This clonotype was seen at least ten times. The chain employs TRBV12-3 or TRBV12-4 and TRBJ1-2; a weak D match, TRBD1 (5 bases). V lost 1 base and J 3 bases, leaving 6 bases between the germline ends. The CDR3 sequence is 13 residues long. CDR3 protein: CASSLEQDYGYTF. In DNA form, the CDR3 reads TGTGCCAGCAGTTTAGAACAGGACTATGGCTACACCTTC.

This clonotype was recorded at least ten times. The chain employs TRBV29-1 and TRBJ2-3, with D possibly TRBD2 on 5 matching bases. The CDR3 spans 12 residues. Germline V gene lookup returns CDR1 SQVTM and CDR2 ANQGSEA. V lost 1 base and J lost 8, with 10 bases in between. In DNA, the CDR3 is TGCAGCGTTGAAGTGTCGACTACTACGCAGTATTTT. As protein: CSVEVSTTTQYF.

The chain recombines TRBV18 with TRBJ2-7; D possibly corresponds to TRBD2 (6 bases). V lost 2 bases and J 6 bases, leaving 23 bases between the germline ends. The length of the CDR3 is 17 residues. Looked up from germline, CDR1 is KGHSH and CDR2 is LQKENI. The CDR3 DNA sequence: TGTGCCAGCTCACCAACCGGGGGTGGTGGGGGGACCTCCGAGCAGTACGTC. This sequence encodes CASSPTGGGGGTSEQYV.

This clonotype was seen at least ten times. This chain joins TRBV6-5 and TRBJ2-7; the D gene is possibly TRBD1 (6 bases). The length of the CDR3 is 15 residues. Trimming pared 4 bases from V and 0 bases from J, leaving 13 bases between. Germline loops: CDR1 MNHEY, CDR2 SVGAGI. The CDR3 sequence: CASSSGTLSSYEQYF. The CDR3, as DNA: TGTGCCAGCAGTTCCGGGACACTCAGCTCCTACGAGCAGTACTTC.

This chain connects TRBV7-8 to TRBJ2-3, with D perhaps TRBD2 (5 bases). Germline CDR1 SGHVS, CDR2 FQNEAQ. The V gene lost 3 bases and the J gene lost 6 bases, with 16 bases spanning the gap. The CDR3 length is 15 residues. The CDR3 here is CASSFRRTRRDTQYF. In DNA, the CDR3 is TGTGCCAGCAGCTTCCGGAGAACTCGGAGGGATACGCAGTATTTT.

The sample holds many counts of this clonotype. The V call is TRBV11-2, the J call TRBJ2-4; D is undetermined. Trimming shortened V by 5 bases and J by 0 bases, and 23 bases separated the two germline ends. Germline assignment: CDR1 SGHAT and CDR2 FQNNGV. The CDR3 has 19 amino acids. CDR3 sequence reads: CASSGRLVLPVLAKNIQYF. In DNA, the CDR3 is TGTGCCAGCAGCGGCAGACTGGTGTTACCCGTACTAGCCAAAAACATTCAGTACTTC.

This chain links TRBV6-5 with TRBJ1-2; weak D call: TRBD1 (6 bases). V lost 4 bases and J lost 5, with 11 bases in between. CDR3 size: 13 residues. CDR1 is MNHEY and CDR2 is SVGAGI in the germline V gene. The CDR3 spells CASSFGGIYGYTF. CDR3 bases: TGTGCCAGCAGTTTCGGGGGCATTTATGGCTACACCTTC.

This clonotype was counted at least ten times. The chain employs TRBV20-1 and TRBJ1-2, with 8 bases that match TRBD1. The CDR3 has 13 amino acids. The V and J ends lost 2 bases and 4 bases, in that order; junction bases with no gene match: 3. The V gene's germline CDR1 is DFQATT and CDR2 SNEGSKA (reference sequence). This chain's CDR3 is CSARRTGSYGYTF. The DNA for the CDR3 is TGCAGTGCTAGACGGACAGGGTCCTATGGCTACACCTTC.

The chain links TRBV7-2 to TRBJ2-2; either TRBD1 or TRBD2 may fit D (6 bases each). Trimming cost V 2 bases and J 6 bases, with 13 bases left between them. The germline V gene encodes CDR1 SGHTA and CDR2 FQGNSA. The CDR3 runs 15 residues. The CDR3 bases are TGTGCCAGCAGCTTATGGGGGGCGGTAGCCGGGGAGCTGTTTTTT. This codes for CASSLWGAVAGELFF.